The clone carrying this T cell receptor (beta chain) was detected only once. Its matching antigen is unknown. This sample stems from a study of OX40 agonist ivuxolimab in advanced cancers. Germline V gene lookup returns CDR1 SEHNR and CDR2 FQNEAQ (reference sequence). The CDR3 covers 15 residues. V dropped 1 base and J dropped 1; count of bases not matched to a gene: 1. Exclusion applied to patients with autoimmune disease history or systemic immunosuppression. The sampling schedule covered blood at baseline, cycle 4 day 1, and cycle 7 day 1. TCRdb keeps only in-frame clones here, not all; method: immunoSEQ multiplex PCR. The sample carries 15,000 to 20,000 clones, over 75% recorded once. Overall study results and limits: Clonal expansion was among the lowest in partial responders at 0.1-3.0 mg/kg, especially CD8+.

This clonotype was obtained from an adult with an advanced solid tumor such as melanoma, head and neck, liver or kidney cancer. V and J are TRBV7-9 and TRBJ2-7; 10 bases agree with TRBD2. The sample consisted of CD4+ or CD8+ T cells sorted from blood, taken in a trial of the OX40 agonist ivuxolimab. DNA for the CDR3: TGTGCCAGCAGCTTAGGGACTAGCGGATCCTACGAGCAGTACTTC. Its translation: CASSLGTSGSYEQYF.